A selection of T cell receptor beta chains follows, all from one sample in a study of T cells expressing NK-cell markers. TCRdb re-called the 5' RACE reads; one entry per CDR3 protein, DNA not given. This table lists 550,000 to 600,000 distinct CDR3 sequences. Sequences were obtained from blood T cells: a sorted CD56 or NKG2C T cell subset, CD4+ or CD8+ T cells, or bulk PBMC T cells (not recorded which). These receptors came from a man younger than 35 in good health. CDR3s include the opening cysteine and the closing phenylalanine or tryptophan.

CDR3 protein | J gene | V gene
CASSLRRTSGMNEQFF | TRBJ2-1 | TRBV7-8
CASRKASSDTQYF | TRBJ2-3 | TRBV3-1
CSVGEGGSGELFF | TRBJ2-2 | TRBV29-1
CASRDSGIQTDTQYF | TRBJ2-3 | TRBV5-1
CASSRRGRVQYF | TRBJ2-4 | TRBV7-2
CASSSTDKNIQYF | TRBJ2-4 | TRBV11-2
CASSFLAEGATDTQYF | TRBJ2-3 | TRBV7-8
CATSRTLAKDEQFF | TRBJ2-1 | TRBV15
CASSYSFGGTQYF | TRBJ2-3 | TRBV6-5
CASSLSLGGDEQFF | TRBJ2-1 | TRBV7-9
CASSRYSGGRDNLNEQFF | TRBJ2-1 | TRBV11-2
CASSSQGFEETQYF | TRBJ2-5 | TRBV7-9
CAISGGVSRGYTF | TRBJ1-2 | TRBV10-3
CASRLALNEQFF | TRBJ2-1 | TRBV12-3/TRBV12-4
CASSSQERQQFF | TRBJ2-1 | TRBV7-9
CASSLARLAGYNEQFF | TRBJ2-1 | TRBV7-9
CSAVAGLAKYEQYF | TRBJ2-7 | TRBV20-1
CASSMREYNEQFF | TRBJ2-1 | TRBV19
CASSAQGDNSPLHF | TRBJ1-6 | TRBV4-1
CASSLDGRVNNEQFF | TRBJ2-1 | TRBV5-1
CSATYGTSGRGLYNEQFF | TRBJ2-1 | TRBV20-1
CSAKILQVWGANIQYF | TRBJ2-4 | TRBV20-1
CALARGETQYF | TRBJ2-5 | TRBV7-2
CASSLIRGKDTEAFF | TRBJ1-1 | TRBV5-1
CASSWTGLAKNIQYF | TRBJ2-4 | TRBV27
CSARKETSGRPRWYNEQFF | TRBJ2-1 | TRBV20-1
CSARQAENTEAFF | TRBJ1-1 | TRBV29-1
CASSPMGSVTGELFF | TRBJ2-2 | TRBV18
CASSLGGGVLNEQFF | TRBJ2-1 | TRBV7-9